The clone carrying this T cell receptor beta chain was seen repeatedly, ten times or more. Its antigen is not known. This sample stems from a study of CD8 T cells in ankylosing spondylitis. Whole-study results and caveats: In ankylosing spondylitis patients, matched synovial fluid reportedly showed significant enrichment of disease-linked clones. A TCR beta motif of eight highly homologous variants appeared characteristic of ankylosing spondylitis blood. Earlier literature documents some of the motif variants in reactive arthritis synovial fluid and blood.

Making the TCR beta libraries involved quantitative 5'-RACE with molecular barcodes. MiXCR was run by TCRdb on the 5' RACE reads, yielding one entry per CDR3 protein. The sample contains about 160,000 distinct CDR3 sequences, approximately 20% of which appear only once. Source material: blood, either unsorted or a sorted T cell fraction (not recorded which). The TCR sequence derives from a male donor with ankylosing spondylitis or in good health (not recorded which).

CDR3: CASSLGVGTSGGPQHF. The CDR3 DNA follows: TGTGCCAGCAGCTTAGGAGTCGGGACCTCCGGGGGGCCCCAGCATTTT. The chain joins TRBV7-2 to TRBJ1-5, with a possible D match to TRBD1 (5 bases). Germline CDR1 SGHTA, CDR2 FQGNSA. The CDR3 runs 16 residues. V shed 1 base and J shed 9 bases, with 19 bases lying between them.